These 8 T cell receptor beta chains were all obtained from the same sample, sequenced in a study of T-cell reconstitution after alpha-beta-depleted transplantation in children. Preparing the TCRbeta library involved the use of unique molecular identifiers. From the PCR reads, TCRdb called clonotypes with MiXCR, one entry per CDR3 protein. Found here are about 830,000 distinct CDR3 sequences, roughly 15% of them singletons; the top ten hold roughly 5%. The specimen was PBMCs, mostly from graft donor cells, collected 360 days after TCRalphabeta/CD19-depleted stem cell transplant. These receptors all stem from a male patient aged 10 to 17 who had a stem cell transplant for acute lymphoblastic leukemia, so the T cells may come from the graft donor.

This clonotype was observed a few times. The chain joins TRBV15 to TRBJ2-5; 8 bases match TRBD2. The length of the CDR3 is 16 residues. V lost 3 bases, J lost 5 bases, and 11 bases stayed unmatched. Germline lookup yields CDR1 LNHNV and CDR2 YYDKDF (reference sequence). The CDR3 nucleotides read TGTGCCACCAGCAGGGGAGCGGGAGAGGTAGGGGAGACCCAGTACTTC. Translating gives CATSRGAGEVGETQYF.

This CDR3 is CASRAGGPMRTDTQYF. The CDR3 DNA follows: TGCGCCAGCAGAGCGGGAGGGCCGATGCGCACAGATACGCAGTATTTT. The chain has TRBV5-1 and TRBJ2-3, with 10 bases identical to TRBD2. Germline CDR1 SGHRS, CDR2 YFSETQ. The CDR3 length is 16 residues. V shed 5 bases, J shed 1 base, and the junction held 7 bases outside the gene matches.

This chain connects TRBV15 to TRBJ2-7; 8 bases are a match to TRBD1. Losses at the gene ends were 0 bases for V and 2 bases for J; bases not matched to a gene: 3. Germline CDR1 LNHNV, CDR2 YYDKDF (reference sequence). This CDR3 spans 15 amino acids. This CDR3 is CATSRDRTGTYEQYF. DNA for the CDR3: TGTGCCACCAGCAGAGATCGGACAGGGACCTACGAGCAGTACTTC.

As to this clonotype: The junction departs from the called germline gene at one end, perhaps through a read error. V gene TRBV6-1 combines with J gene TRBJ2-7; 10 bases agree with TRBD2. Germline V gives CDR1 MNHNS, CDR2 SASEGT. This CDR3 has 14 amino acids. CDR3: CASSPRLAGGGTFF. In DNA, the CDR3 is TGTGCCAGCAGTCCCCGACTAGCGGGTGGGGGGACCTTCTTC.

This clonotype was seen a few times. J is TRBJ2-3 and V is TRBV19; a weak D match, TRBD1 (5 bases). The CDR3 extends over 14 amino acids. Germline lookup yields CDR1 LNHDA and CDR2 SQIVND (reference sequence). V gave up 3 bases and J gave up 2 bases, with 9 bases separating them. The CDR3 nucleotides are TGTGCCAGTAGTATTGACAGACCCACAGATACGCAGTATTTT. This codes for CASSIDRPTDTQYF.

V is TRBV20-1 and J is TRBJ1-5; maybe TRBD1 (5 bases). The ends were cut back, 4 bases at V and 4 bases at J, with 11 bases in the middle. CDR3 length: 13 residues. From germline, CDR1 is DFQATT and CDR2 SNEGSKA (reference sequence). The CDR3 reads CSAIPHRNQPQHF. The CDR3 nucleotides are TGCAGTGCTATACCCCACAGGAATCAGCCCCAGCATTTT.

There are many counts of this clonotype. The rearrangement links TRBV7-3 to TRBJ2-1; D gene unclear. Germline V gives CDR1 SGHTA, CDR2 FQGTGA. The CDR3 runs 15 residues. The V end was cut by 0 bases, the J end by 1 base, with 7 bases between. The CDR3 loop reads CASSLTRGSYNEQFF. CDR3 nucleotides: TGTGCCAGCAGCTTAACACGCGGTTCCTACAATGAGCAGTTCTTC.

This clonotype was detected a few times. The chain couples TRBV7-8 to TRBJ1-1; D unresolved. V lost 4 bases and J 0 bases, leaving 15 bases between the germline ends. This CDR3 region has 16 residues. Looked up from germline, CDR1 is SGHVS and CDR2 is FQNEAQ. CDR3 amino acids: CASSSEARTVNTEAFF. CDR3 DNA: TGTGCCAGCAGCTCCGAGGCGAGGACGGTGAACACTGAAGCTTTCTTT.